The 15 T cell receptor beta chains given below trace back to one sample, sequenced in a study of shared clonotypes between healthy human individuals. The protocol was immunoSEQ multiplex PCR, while the TCRdb copy is restricted to in-frame clones and leaves out a portion. The sample has 850,000 to 1,200,000 clones; about 75% are singletons. Material for sequencing was memory CD4+ T cells sorted from blood. Sample subset: CD45RA-negative fraction. These receptors came from a man between 18 and 35 years old in good health.

The V and J genes are TRBV19 and TRBJ1-1; 9 bases fit TRBD1. CDR3 length: 15 amino acids. Unmatched junction bases numbered 13, after V lost 10 bases and J lost 4 bases. Germline V lookup: CDR1 LNHDA, CDR2 SQIVND (reference sequence). CDR3 loop: CATRKQGAFITEAFF. The CDR3 coding sequence is TGTGCCACTCGCAAACAGGGGGCTTTTATCACTGAAGCTTTCTTT. Full variable domain (rest looked up from reference TRBV19 and TRBJ1-1): DGGITQSPKYLFRKEGQNVTLSCEQNLNHDAMYWYRQDPGQGLRLIYYSQIVNDFQKGDIAEGYSVSREKKESFPLTVTSAQKNPTAFYLCATRKQGAFITEAFFGQGTRLTVV.

DNA of the CDR3: TGTGCCACCAGCAGAGGCACCTCAAATTCACCCCTCCACTTT. This codes for CATSRGTSNSPLHF. V usage is TRBV15 and J usage is TRBJ1-6, with D unresolved. Trimming removed 1 base at V and 7 bases at J, with 8 bases between. The germline V gene has CDR1 LNHNV and CDR2 YYDKDF (reference sequence). This CDR3 contains 14 residues.

The chain is built from TRBV19 and TRBJ2-7; perhaps D is TRBD1 or TRBD2 (5 bases each). The CDR3 spans 12 residues. The germline CDR1 and CDR2 sequences are LNHDA and SQIVND (reference sequence). With 3 bases removed from V and 6 bases from J, the gap between germline ends came to 9 bases. The CDR3 DNA follows: TGTGCCAGTAGTATCGTCGGGGCCGAGCAGTACTTC. This translates into CASSIVGAEQYF.

As for this clone: This may come from a read error, since a much larger clone is one base off. The sample holds other DNA sequences that translate to the same CDR3. V is TRBV18 and J is TRBJ2-5, with a tentative D call TRBD2 (6 bases). The CDR3 consists of 14 residues. V lost 1 base and J 1 base, leaving 7 bases between the germline ends. The germline V gene encodes CDR1 KGHSH and CDR2 LQKENI. The CDR3: CASSPQGLQETQYF. DNA for the CDR3: TGTGCCAGCTCACCACAGGGACTCCAAGAGACCCAGTACTTC.

The genes are TRBV9 and TRBJ2-2; weak D call: TRBD1 (6 bases). Trimming cost V 5 bases and J 0 bases, with 8 bases left between them. CDR3 length: 14 residues. Germline CDR1 reads SGDLS; CDR2 reads YYNGEE. The CDR3 protein is CASRQGSNTGELFF. The CDR3, as DNA: TGTGCCAGCAGACAGGGTTCGAACACCGGGGAGCTGTTTTTT.

The chain joins TRBV19 to TRBJ1-1; D might be TRBD1 (6 bases). V was shortened by 7 bases and J by 7 bases, with 19 bases between the two germline ends. The germline V gene encodes CDR1 LNHDA and CDR2 SQIVND (reference sequence). The CDR3 runs 14 residues. CDR3 sequence reads: CASTPQGTWGEAFF. The CDR3 DNA reads TGTGCCAGTACCCCGCAGGGGACCTGGGGTGAAGCTTTCTTT.

The chain is built from TRBV25-1 and TRBJ2-5; no definite D call. Per the germline V gene, CDR1 is MGHDK and CDR2 is SYGVNS. V was cut by 0 bases and J by 5 bases, with 4 bases left in between. CDR3 length: 12 residues. The CDR3 DNA follows: TGTGCCAGCAGTGAATACGGGGAGACCCAGTACTTC. Translating gives CASSEYGETQYF.

A single count supports this clone. The chain employs TRBV5-1 and TRBJ1-2; D gene uncertain. V was cut by 4 bases and J by 5 bases, with 9 bases left in between. CDR3 length: 12 amino acids. The germline V gene has CDR1 SGHRS and CDR2 YFSETQ. The CDR3 nucleotides are TGCGCCAGCAGCATGACGGATTATGGCTACACCTTC. It encodes CASSMTDYGYTF.

This chain joins TRBV27 and TRBJ1-4; no clear D. V dropped 2 bases and J dropped 7 bases, with 14 bases sitting between them. The CDR3 extends over 15 amino acids. In germline, CDR1 is MNHEY, CDR2 SMNVEV (reference sequence). This CDR3 reads CASSLVGALGEKLFF. Written as DNA, the CDR3 is TGTGCCAGCAGTTTAGTCGGAGCGTTGGGTGAAAAACTGTTTTTT.

The genes are TRBV6-5 and TRBJ2-2, with 7 positions matching TRBD2. The CDR3 consists of 15 residues. The germline CDR1 and CDR2 sequences are MNHEY and SVGAGI. V shed 6 bases, J shed 6 bases, and the junction held 10 bases outside the gene matches. DNA of the CDR3: TGTGCCAGCAGGACCACCAGCGGGGTAGCCGGGGAGCTGTTTTTT. This codes for CASRTTSGVAGELFF.

The rearrangement joins TRBV10-3 to TRBJ2-7; the D gene is possibly TRBD1 (6 bases). The CDR3 totals 12 residues. The ends were cut back, 5 bases at V and 4 bases at J, with 9 bases in the middle. Germline V gene sequence: CDR1 ENHRY, CDR2 SYGVKD. This CDR3 is CAISRTEYEQYF. CDR3 sequence (DNA): TGTGCCATCAGTCGGACAGAGTACGAGCAGTACTTC.

The genes are TRBV19 and TRBJ1-2, with a possible D match to TRBD1 (5 bases). CDR1 LNHDA and CDR2 SQIVND come from the germline V gene (reference sequence). CDR3 size: 12 residues. Trimming left V 9 bases short and J 2 bases short, with 10 bases between. CDR3 sequence: CASRDANYGYTF. DNA of the CDR3: TGTGCCAGCAGGGACGCCAACTATGGCTACACCTTC. Together with reference TRBV19 and TRBJ1-2, the CDR3 gives the full variable domain: DGGITQSPKYLFRKEGQNVTLSCEQNLNHDAMYWYRQDPGQGLRLIYYSQIVNDFQKGDIAEGYSVSREKKESFPLTVTSAQKNPTAFYLCASRDANYGYTFGSGTRLTVV.

The chain combines TRBV18 with TRBJ1-2; the D gene is possibly TRBD1 (5 bases). Germline V gene sequence: CDR1 KGHSH, CDR2 LQKENI. The CDR3 runs 15 residues. V was pared by 1 base and J by 4 bases, with 13 bases between. The CDR3 DNA is TGTGCCAGCTCACCACAGACAGACCAACGCTATGGCTACACCTTC. Its translation is CASSPQTDQRYGYTF.

V is TRBV5-4 and J is TRBJ2-3; TRBD2 might be the D (6 bases). This CDR3 spans 17 amino acids. The germline gives CDR1 SGHNT, CDR2 YYREEE (reference sequence). Trimming cost V 3 bases and J 7 bases, with 24 bases left between them. The CDR3 sequence is CASSSAEYSFSGNTQYF. The CDR3 nucleotides read TGTGCCAGCAGCTCAGCCGAATATTCCTTTAGCGGTAATACGCAGTATTTT.

The chain has TRBV5-1 and TRBJ2-3; D is uncertain. This CDR3 has 15 amino acids. Germline V gene lookup returns CDR1 SGHRS and CDR2 YFSETQ. Trimming took 3 bases from V and 6 from J, leaving 17 bases between them. The CDR3 DNA sequence: TGCGCCAGCAGCTCCAGACCGAGCGCGTCGGATACGCAGTATTTT. It yields the protein CASSSRPSASDTQYF. The entire variable domain, with the rest obtained from reference TRBV5-1 and TRBJ2-3, is as follows: KAGVTQTPRYLIKTRGQQVTLSCSPISGHRSVSWYQQTPGQGLQFLFEYFSETQRNKGNFPGRFSGRQFSNSRSEMNVSTLELGDSALYLCASSSRPSASDTQYFGPGTRLTVL.